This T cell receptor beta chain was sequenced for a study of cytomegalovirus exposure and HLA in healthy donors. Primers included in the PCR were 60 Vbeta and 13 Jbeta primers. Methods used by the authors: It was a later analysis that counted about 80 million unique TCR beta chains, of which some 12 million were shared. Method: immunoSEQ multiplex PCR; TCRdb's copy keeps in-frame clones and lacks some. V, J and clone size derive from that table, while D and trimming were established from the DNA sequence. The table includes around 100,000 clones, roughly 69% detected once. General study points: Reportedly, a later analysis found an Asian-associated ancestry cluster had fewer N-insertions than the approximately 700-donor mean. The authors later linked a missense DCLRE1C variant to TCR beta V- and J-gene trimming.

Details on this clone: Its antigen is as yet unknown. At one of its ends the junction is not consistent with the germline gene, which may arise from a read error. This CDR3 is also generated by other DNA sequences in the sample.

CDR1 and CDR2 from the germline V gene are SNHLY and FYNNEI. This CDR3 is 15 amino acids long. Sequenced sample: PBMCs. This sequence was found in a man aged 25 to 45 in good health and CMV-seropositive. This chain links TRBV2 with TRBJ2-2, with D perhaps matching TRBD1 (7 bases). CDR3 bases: TGTGCCAGCCGGCAGGGGGGCCTCGGTACCGGGGAGCTGTTCTTT. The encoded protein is CASRQGGLGTGELFF. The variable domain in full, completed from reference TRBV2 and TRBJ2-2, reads EPEVTQTPSHQVTQMGQEVILRCVPISNHLYFYWYRQILGQKVEFLVSFYNNEISEKSEIFDDQFSVERPDGSNFTLKIRSTKLEDSAMYFCASRQGGLGTGELFFGEGSRLTVL.